A single sample is the source of the 22 T cell receptor beta chains below, sequenced in a study. Cells sorted as Tregs were CD4+, CD25+ and CD127-/low. TCRdb passed the 5' RACE reads through MiXCR, listing each CDR3 protein once. The sample yields 40,000 to 55,000 distinct CDR3 sequences, about a fifth seen once. The sample taken for sequencing was Tregs sorted from a lymph node. All receptors derive from a female donor with breast cancer.

At least ten counts were recorded for this clonotype. In nucleotides, the CDR3 is TGTGCCAGCAGGCCCAAGACAGGGACGAGGACTGAAGCTTTCTTT. It encodes CASRPKTGTRTEAFF. The chain combines TRBV12-3 or TRBV12-4 with TRBJ1-1, with 7 bases matching TRBD1. With V trimmed by 6 bases and J by 5 bases, 12 bases remained unmatched. The CDR3 sequence is 15 residues long.

This clonotype was seen ten or more times. The CDR3 loop is CASSQQTRYGYTF. CDR3 sequence (DNA): TGTGCCAGCAGCCAACAGACACGATATGGCTACACCTTC. The rearrangement links TRBV7-9 to TRBJ1-2; the D is unclear. Trimming removed 5 bases at V and 5 bases at J, with 12 bases between. Germline V gene lookup returns CDR1 SEHNR and CDR2 FQNEAQ (reference sequence). The CDR3 covers 13 residues.

There are a few counts of this clonotype. V gene TRBV7-9 combines with J gene TRBJ2-7, with TRBD1 matching over 9 bases. The CDR3 has 15 residues. With V trimmed by 5 bases and J by 0 bases, 5 bases remained unmatched. The germline V gene has CDR1 SEHNR and CDR2 FQNEAQ (reference sequence). Written as DNA, the CDR3 is TGTGCCAGCAGCCCGCCGGGACAGGGCTCCTACGAGCAGTACTTC. Translating gives CASSPPGQGSYEQYF.

This clonotype occurred many times. The chain couples TRBV9 to TRBJ2-2; the D gene is possibly TRBD2 (5 bases). The V and J ends lost 0 bases and 6 bases respectively, with 12 bases between them. The CDR3 covers 15 residues. Germline lookup yields CDR1 SGDLS and CDR2 YYNGEE. Here the CDR3 DNA reads TGTGCCAGCAGCGTAGGTCATGTGGAGGCCGGGGAGCTGTTTTTT. This gives the protein CASSVGHVEAGELFF.

The chain links TRBV12-3 or TRBV12-4 to TRBJ2-1, with D perhaps given as TRBD1 or TRBD2 (5 bases each). V lost 4 bases and J lost 4, with 11 bases in between. The CDR3 runs to 14 residues. CDR3 amino acids: CASSSRDGYNEQFF. Here the CDR3 DNA reads TGTGCCAGCAGTTCCCGGGACGGATACAATGAGCAGTTCTTC.

The sample holds many counts of this clonotype. The rearrangement joins TRBV20-1 to TRBJ2-1; TRBD2 matches at 12 bases. V lost 0 bases, J lost 8 bases, and 8 bases stayed unmatched. From germline, CDR1 is DFQATT and CDR2 SNEGSKA (reference sequence). The CDR3 runs to 16 residues. The chain's CDR3 is CSARDPSGRARDEQFF. The CDR3 region has the DNA TGCAGTGCTAGAGATCCTAGCGGGAGGGCCCGCGATGAGCAGTTCTTC.

The gene calls are TRBV7-2 and TRBJ2-1; 15 bases line up with TRBD2. V lost 5 bases to trimming and J lost 4 bases; unmatched junction nucleotides: 3. The CDR3 has 16 residues. The germline gives CDR1 SGHTA, CDR2 FQGNSA. The CDR3 spells CASSIGLAGGYNEQFF. CDR3 DNA: TGTGCCAGCAGCATCGGACTAGCGGGAGGGTACAATGAGCAGTTCTTC.

On this clonotype itself: A read error may produce the germline difference seen at one junction end. The rearrangement links TRBV20-1 to TRBJ2-1; 10 nucleotides agree with TRBD2. The CDR3 contains 14 residues. The germline CDR1 and CDR2 sequences are DFQATT and SNEGSKA (reference sequence). The chain's CDR3 is CSASRPSGSNEQLF. Here the CDR3 DNA reads TGCAGTGCTAGTAGGCCTAGCGGGAGTAATGAGCAGCTCTTC.

This clonotype was detected a few times. The chain joins TRBV20-1 to TRBJ1-3; D gene ambiguous. Per germline, CDR1 DFQATT and CDR2 SNEGSKA (reference sequence). Trimming took 0 bases from V and 0 from J, leaving 15 bases between them. CDR3 length: 17 residues. CDR3 amino acids: CSARDWASFSSGNTIYF. CDR3 coding DNA: TGCAGTGCTAGAGATTGGGCATCCTTTTCCTCTGGAAACACCATATATTTT.

The chain has TRBV9 and TRBJ2-7, with unresolved D. Trimming cost V 0 bases and J 2 bases, with 9 bases left between them. Per the germline V gene, CDR1 is SGDLS and CDR2 is YYNGEE. The CDR3 consists of 14 residues. The CDR3 here is CASSVGAFTYEQYF. The DNA of the CDR3 is TGTGCCAGCAGCGTAGGGGCTTTTACCTACGAGCAGTACTTC. The entire variable domain, with the rest obtained from reference TRBV9 and TRBJ2-7, is as follows: DSGVTQTPKHLITATGQRVTLRCSPRSGDLSVYWYQQSLDQGLQFLIQYYNGEERAKGNILERFSAQQFPDLHSELNLSSLELGDSALYFCASSVGAFTYEQYFGPGTRLTVT.

This clonotype has a handful of counts. This rearrangement joins TRBV6-4 to TRBJ1-6; a possible D gene is TRBD1 (5 bases). The V end lost 3 bases, the J end lost 8 bases, and 14 bases lay between the germline ends. The CDR3 totals 15 residues. Germline CDR1 MRHNA, CDR2 SNTAGT. The CDR3 DNA reads as TGTGCCAGCAGTGATCGGGCAGGGTCGGATTCACCCCTCCACTTT. This sequence encodes CASSDRAGSDSPLHF.

This sequence joins TRBV4-1 and TRBJ2-2, with a tentative D call TRBD2 (5 bases). CDR1 is MGHRA, CDR2 YSYEKL, per germline. The V end lost 5 bases, the J end lost 5 bases, and 12 bases lay between the germline ends. The CDR3 sequence is 14 residues long. DNA for the CDR3: TGCGCCAGCAGCTTCAGTCTAGCTACCGGGGAGCTGTTTTTT. Protein: CASSFSLATGELFF.

Details on this clonotype: No conserved phenylalanine or tryptophan ends this CDR3, so it is likely a read error. The rearrangement links TRBV28 to TRBJ2-3; the D is unclear. Trimming removed 5 bases at V and 0 bases at J, with 9 bases between. The CDR3 runs 14 residues. Germline V CDR1 and CDR2: MDHEN, SYDVKM. The CDR3 protein is CASSDRSSTDTQYL. The CDR3, as DNA: TGTGCCAGCAGTGACCGGAGTAGCACAGATACGCAGTATTTA.

The CDR3 loop reads CASIGMARRYGYTF. CDR3 nucleotide sequence: TGTGCCAGCATCGGGATGGCTAGGCGTTATGGCTACACCTTC. The chain combines TRBV2 with TRBJ1-2; no firm D call. V dropped 7 bases and J dropped 5 bases, with 17 bases sitting between them. Looked up from germline, CDR1 is SNHLY and CDR2 is FYNNEI. CDR3 length equals 14 residues.

In this sample, this clonotype turned up a few times. The genes are TRBV7-9 and TRBJ2-7, with no clear D. Trimming left V 6 bases short and J 0 bases short, with 9 bases between. The CDR3 totals 13 residues. Germline V lookup: CDR1 SEHNR, CDR2 FQNEAQ (reference sequence). CDR3 residues: CASRRASSYEQYF. In DNA form, the CDR3 reads TGTGCCAGCAGAAGGGCAAGCTCCTACGAGCAGTACTTC.

The chain links TRBV4-1 to TRBJ2-1; possibly TRBD2 for D (5 bases). Germline CDR1 and CDR2: MGHRA and YSYEKL. Trimming stripped 8 bases from V and 5 bases from J, with 16 bases between. CDR3 length: 14 residues. The CDR3 nucleotides are TGCGCCAGCTCAGGACTCCCTGGCAACAATGAGCAGTTCTTC. The encoded protein is CASSGLPGNNEQFF.

J is TRBJ2-7 and V is TRBV29-1; TRBD1 matches at 9 bases. CDR1 is SQVTM and CDR2 is ANQGSEA in the germline V gene. CDR3 length equals 14 residues. V lost 4 bases, J lost 3 bases, and 7 bases stayed unmatched. The CDR3 DNA reads as TGCAGCGTTGGGGGGGGACAGGGACTCTACGAGCAGTACTTC. Translation: CSVGGGQGLYEQYF.

The table lists this clonotype with many counts. V is TRBV5-1 and J is TRBJ1-1; TRBD1 matches at 10 bases. Germline CDR1 and CDR2: SGHRS and YFSETQ. The CDR3 is made up of 15 amino acids. With V trimmed by 4 bases and J by 5 bases, 8 bases remained unmatched. CDR3 coding DNA: TGCGCCAGCAGCCCTAGGACAGGGGGTATTACTGAAGCTTTCTTT. Translating gives CASSPRTGGITEAFF.

This clonotype appeared many times. The chain employs TRBV6-6 and TRBJ2-1; TRBD2 agrees at 10 bases. The trim removed 2 bases at V and 6 bases at J, leaving 4 bases unmatched. The CDR3 extends over 15 amino acids. Germline V lookup: CDR1 MNHNY, CDR2 SVGAGI (reference sequence). CDR3 loop: CASSYLLAGVNEQFF. The CDR3 region has the DNA TGTGCCAGCAGTTACCTCCTAGCGGGAGTCAATGAGCAGTTCTTC.

This clonotype was seen repeatedly, ten times or more. The V call is TRBV4-1, the J call TRBJ2-7, with D possibly being TRBD2 (5 bases). CDR1 MGHRA and CDR2 YSYEKL come from the germline V gene. V lost 0 bases to trimming and J lost 2 bases, with 11 bases between them. This CDR3 has 15 amino acids. CDR3 residues: CASSQEGLSPYEQYF. The CDR3 DNA is TGCGCCAGCAGCCAAGAAGGACTTTCGCCCTACGAGCAGTACTTC.

The chain carries TRBV6-4 and TRBJ1-1; TRBD1 might be the D (6 bases). Trimming shortened V by 3 bases and J by 5 bases, and 10 bases separated the two germline ends. This CDR3 contains 13 residues. Germline-derived CDR1 and CDR2 are MRHNA and SNTAGT. CDR3 region: CASSENRATEAFF. The CDR3 DNA follows: TGTGCCAGCAGTGAAAACAGGGCAACTGAAGCTTTCTTT.

The genes are TRBV6-1 and TRBJ1-6, with unresolved D. CDR1 is MNHNS and CDR2 is SASEGT in the germline V gene. The CDR3 extends over 14 amino acids. V gave up 4 bases and J gave up 3 bases, with 7 bases separating them. CDR3 sequence: CASSAGLYNSPLHF. In DNA, the CDR3 is TGTGCCAGCAGTGCCGGTCTCTATAATTCACCCCTCCACTTT.